Following are 3 T cell receptor beta chains from one sample sequenced in a study of early T cells in non-severe SARS-CoV-2 infection. TCRdb recomputed calls from the 5' RACE reads with MiXCR, one row per CDR3 protein. The table has more than 55,000 distinct CDR3 sequences, 10% to 15% seen once. Specimen: whole blood. Receptors were obtained from an adult who was a healthcare worker with PCR-confirmed SARS-CoV-2 infection or an uninfected control (not recorded which).

This clonotype was observed at least ten times. This chain connects TRBV27 to TRBJ2-5; 12 bases align to TRBD1. Per the germline V gene, CDR1 is MNHEY and CDR2 is SMNVEV (reference sequence). The CDR3 runs 18 residues. With 0 bases clipped from V and 4 bases from J, the junction kept 9 bases outside the gene matches. The CDR3 loop reads CASSLSGQGAGGGETQYF. CDR3 nucleotides: TGTGCCAGCAGTTTATCGGGACAGGGGGCAGGGGGTGGAGAGACCCAGTACTTC.

A note on this clonotype: One end of the junction is discordant with germline, which a read error may explain. V gene TRBV7-2 combines with J gene TRBJ2-1; 9 bases map to TRBD2. This CDR3 comprises 15 residues. Germline CDR1 reads SGHTA; CDR2 reads FQGNSA. The DNA of the CDR3 is TGTGCCAGCAGCTTGGAAGCGGGGGGCTACGATGAGCAGTTCTTC. Amino acid sequence: CASSLEAGGYDEQFF.

The V call is TRBV29-1, the J call TRBJ2-1, with D hard to call. This CDR3 region has 12 residues. The V gene's germline CDR1 is SQVTM and CDR2 ANQGSEA. Deletions cut 3 bases from V and 7 bases from J, with 10 bases between. The CDR3 region is CSVDLGRNEQFF. The CDR3 nucleotides are TGCAGCGTTGATTTGGGTCGAAATGAGCAGTTCTTC.